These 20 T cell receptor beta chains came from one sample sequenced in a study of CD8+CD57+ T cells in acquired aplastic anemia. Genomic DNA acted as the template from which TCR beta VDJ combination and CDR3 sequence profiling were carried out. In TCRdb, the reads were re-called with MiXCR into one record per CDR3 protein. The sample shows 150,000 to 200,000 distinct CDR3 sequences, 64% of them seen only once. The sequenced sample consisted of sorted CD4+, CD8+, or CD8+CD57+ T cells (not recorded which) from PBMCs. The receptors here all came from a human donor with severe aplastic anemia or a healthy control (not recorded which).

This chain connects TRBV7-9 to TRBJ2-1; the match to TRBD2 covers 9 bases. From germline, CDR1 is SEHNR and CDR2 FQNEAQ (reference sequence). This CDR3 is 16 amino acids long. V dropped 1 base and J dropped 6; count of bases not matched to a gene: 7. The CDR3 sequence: CASSLGLAGEGNEQFF. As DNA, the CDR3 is TGTGCCAGCAGCTTAGGCTTAGCGGGAGAGGGCAATGAGCAGTTCTTC.

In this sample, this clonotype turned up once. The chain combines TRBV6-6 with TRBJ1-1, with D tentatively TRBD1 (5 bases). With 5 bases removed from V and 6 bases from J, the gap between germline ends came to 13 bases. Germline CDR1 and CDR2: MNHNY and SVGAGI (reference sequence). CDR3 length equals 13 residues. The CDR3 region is CASSAGRGAEAFF. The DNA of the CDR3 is TGTGCCAGCAGTGCAGGGCGGGGGGCTGAAGCTTTCTTT.

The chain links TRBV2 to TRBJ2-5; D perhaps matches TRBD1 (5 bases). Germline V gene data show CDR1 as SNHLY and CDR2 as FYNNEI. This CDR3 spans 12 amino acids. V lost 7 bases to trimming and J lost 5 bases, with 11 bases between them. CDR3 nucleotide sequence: TGTGCCAGCAATGGCGCAGGGGAGACCCAGTACTTC. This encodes CASNGAGETQYF.

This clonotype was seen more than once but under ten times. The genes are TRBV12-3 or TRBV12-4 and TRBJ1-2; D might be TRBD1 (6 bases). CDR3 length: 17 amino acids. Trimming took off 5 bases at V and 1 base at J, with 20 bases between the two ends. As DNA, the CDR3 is TGTGCCAGCAGTCCCCCCCCCGGACAGAGACATAACTATGGCTACACCTTC. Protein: CASSPPPGQRHNYGYTF.

The CDR3 reads CASRGLAGTYNEQFF. The CDR3 nucleotides read TGTGCCAGCAGGGGACTAGCGGGAACCTACAATGAGCAGTTCTTC. The chain joins TRBV2 to TRBJ2-1, with TRBD2 matching 13 bases. Trimming cost V 6 bases and J 2 bases; bases outside gene matches: 1. The germline CDR1 and CDR2 sequences are SNHLY and FYNNEI. The CDR3 sequence is 15 residues long.

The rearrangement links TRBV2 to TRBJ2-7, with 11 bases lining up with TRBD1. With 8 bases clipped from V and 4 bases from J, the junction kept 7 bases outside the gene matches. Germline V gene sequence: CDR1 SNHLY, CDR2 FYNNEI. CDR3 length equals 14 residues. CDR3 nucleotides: TGTGCCAGCCTCACCGGGACAGGGGGGTACGAGCAGTACTTC. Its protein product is CASLTGTGGYEQYF.

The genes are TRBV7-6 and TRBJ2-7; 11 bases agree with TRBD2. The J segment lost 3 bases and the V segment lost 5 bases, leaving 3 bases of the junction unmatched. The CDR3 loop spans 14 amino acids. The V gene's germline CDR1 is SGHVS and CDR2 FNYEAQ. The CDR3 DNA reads TGTGCCAGCAGCGTTACTAGCGGGAGCTACGAGCAGTACTTC. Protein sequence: CASSVTSGSYEQYF.

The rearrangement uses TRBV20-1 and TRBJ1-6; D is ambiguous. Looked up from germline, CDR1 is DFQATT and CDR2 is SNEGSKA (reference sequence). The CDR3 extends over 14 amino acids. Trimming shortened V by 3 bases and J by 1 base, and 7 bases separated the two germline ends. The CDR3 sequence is CSARAASYNSPLHF. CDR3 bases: TGCAGTGCTAGGGCTGCGTCCTATAATTCACCCCTCCACTTT.

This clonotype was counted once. The chain's CDR3 is CSATLHRRKGYEQYF. The CDR3 nucleotides are TGCAGTGCTACACTACACAGGAGAAAGGGCTACGAGCAGTACTTC. The genes are TRBV20-1 and TRBJ2-7; a weak D match, TRBD1 (5 bases). CDR1 and CDR2 (germline): DFQATT, SNEGSKA (reference sequence). There are 15 residues in the CDR3. The germline V and J ends were trimmed by 4 bases and 3 bases, with 19 bases remaining between them.

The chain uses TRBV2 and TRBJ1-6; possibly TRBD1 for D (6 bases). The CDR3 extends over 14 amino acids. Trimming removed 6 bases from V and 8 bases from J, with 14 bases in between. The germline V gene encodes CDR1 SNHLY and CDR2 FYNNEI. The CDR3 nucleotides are TGTGCCAGCAGCGCCTCGGCAGGGGATTCACCCCTCCACTTT. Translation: CASSASAGDSPLHF.

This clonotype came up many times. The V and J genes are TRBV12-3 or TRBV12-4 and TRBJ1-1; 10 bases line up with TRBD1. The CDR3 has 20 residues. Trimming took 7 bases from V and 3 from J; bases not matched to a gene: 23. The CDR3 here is CASTRAPEMTDRGPDTEAFF. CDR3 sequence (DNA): TGTGCCAGCACGCGGGCGCCTGAGATGACAGACAGGGGGCCTGACACTGAAGCTTTCTTT.

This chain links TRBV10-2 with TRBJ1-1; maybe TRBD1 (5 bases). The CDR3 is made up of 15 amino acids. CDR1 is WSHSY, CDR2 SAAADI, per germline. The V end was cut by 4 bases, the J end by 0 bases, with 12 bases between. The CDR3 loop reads CASSASGQMNTEAFF. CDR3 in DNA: TGCGCCAGCAGTGCCTCCGGACAAATGAACACTGAAGCTTTCTTT.

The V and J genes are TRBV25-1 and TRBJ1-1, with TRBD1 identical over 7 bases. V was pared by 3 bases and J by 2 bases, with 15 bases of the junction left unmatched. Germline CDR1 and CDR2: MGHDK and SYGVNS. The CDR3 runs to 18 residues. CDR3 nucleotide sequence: TGTGCCAGCAGTGACCATATCTCCCTCCAGGGGGTTAACACTGAAGCTTTCTTT. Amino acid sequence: CASSDHISLQGVNTEAFF.

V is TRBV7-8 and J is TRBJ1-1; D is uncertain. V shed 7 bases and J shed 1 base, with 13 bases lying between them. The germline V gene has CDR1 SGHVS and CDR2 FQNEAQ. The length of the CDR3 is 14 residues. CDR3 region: CASKKAYRNTEAFF. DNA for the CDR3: TGTGCCAGCAAGAAGGCCTATCGGAACACTGAAGCTTTCTTT.

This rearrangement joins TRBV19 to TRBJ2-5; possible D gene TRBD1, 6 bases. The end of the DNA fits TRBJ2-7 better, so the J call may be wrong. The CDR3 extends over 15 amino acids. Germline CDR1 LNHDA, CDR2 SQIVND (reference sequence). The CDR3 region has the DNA TGTGCCAGTAGTACCCCGTGGGACAACCGATACGAGCAGTACTTC. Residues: CASSTPWDNRYEQYF.

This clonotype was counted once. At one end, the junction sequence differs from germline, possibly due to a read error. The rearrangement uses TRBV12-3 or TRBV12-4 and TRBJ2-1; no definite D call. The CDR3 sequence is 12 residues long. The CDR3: CASSFSYNEQLF. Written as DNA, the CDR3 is TGTGCCAGCAGCTTTTCGTACAATGAGCAGCTCTTC.

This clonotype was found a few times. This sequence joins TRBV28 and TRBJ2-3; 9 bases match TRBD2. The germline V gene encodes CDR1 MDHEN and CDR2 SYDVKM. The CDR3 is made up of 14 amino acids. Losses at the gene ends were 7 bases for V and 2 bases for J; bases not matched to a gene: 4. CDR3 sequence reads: CASTERGDTDTQYF. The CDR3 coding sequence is TGTGCCAGCACTGAGCGGGGGGACACAGATACGCAGTATTTT. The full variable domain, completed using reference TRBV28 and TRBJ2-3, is DVKVTQSSRYLVKRTGEKVFLECVQDMDHENMFWYRQDPGLGLRLIYFSYDVKMKEKGDIPEGYSVSREKKERFSLILESASTNQTSMYLCASTERGDTDTQYFGPGTRLTVL.

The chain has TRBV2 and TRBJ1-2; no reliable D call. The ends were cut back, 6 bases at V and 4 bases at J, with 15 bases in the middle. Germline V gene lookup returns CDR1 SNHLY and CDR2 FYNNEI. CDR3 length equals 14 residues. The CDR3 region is CASRREPKPYGYTF. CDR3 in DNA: TGTGCCAGCAGGAGGGAACCAAAACCCTATGGCTACACCTTC.

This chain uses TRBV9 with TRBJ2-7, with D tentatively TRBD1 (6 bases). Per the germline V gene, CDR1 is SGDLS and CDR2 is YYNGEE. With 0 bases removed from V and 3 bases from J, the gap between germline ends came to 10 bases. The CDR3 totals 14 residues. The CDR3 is CASSVEKGGYEQYF. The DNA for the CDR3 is TGTGCCAGCAGCGTAGAGAAAGGGGGCTACGAGCAGTACTTC.

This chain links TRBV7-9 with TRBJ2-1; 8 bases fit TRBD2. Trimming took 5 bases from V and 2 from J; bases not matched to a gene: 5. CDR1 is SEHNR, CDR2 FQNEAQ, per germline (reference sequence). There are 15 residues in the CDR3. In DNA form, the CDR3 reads TGTGCCAGCAGCCAGTCAGCGGGAGCCTACAATGAGCAGTTCTTC. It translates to CASSQSAGAYNEQFF.